The next 6 T cell receptor beta chains were all read from a single sample in a study of identical twins. TCRdb itself ran the 5' RACE reads through MiXCR, one entry per CDR3 protein. The repertoire consists of about 730,000 distinct CDR3 sequences, with roughly 20% occurring once and the leading ten covering 4.3%. The sample also formed part of further work on T cells expressing NK-cell markers.

The specimen sequenced was PBMCs. The receptor source for this set is a woman younger than 35 in good health.

This clonotype has a handful of counts. V is TRBV7-9 and J is TRBJ1-6, with 9 bases that match TRBD1. Germline loops: CDR1 SEHNR, CDR2 FQNEAQ (reference sequence). The CDR3 contains 14 residues. The trim removed 8 bases at V and 10 bases at J, leaving 9 bases unmatched. The CDR3 DNA follows: TGTGCCAGCGTCCCACAGGGGGCGGAATCACCCCTCCACTTT. It is translated as CASVPQGAESPLHF.

The chain couples TRBV12-3 or TRBV12-4 to TRBJ1-2; D is ambiguous. CDR3 length: 14 amino acids. V was shortened by 3 bases and J by 8 bases, with 16 bases between the two germline ends. The CDR3 reads CASSLGSEGSGYTF. CDR3 DNA sequence: TGTGCCAGCAGTTTGGGGTCAGAAGGCTCCGGCTACACCTTC.

This clonotype was recorded a few times. V usage is TRBV4-2 and J usage is TRBJ2-2, with D possibly matching TRBD1 (6 bases). The V end was cut by 4 bases, the J end by 0 bases, with 15 bases between. Germline lookup yields CDR1 LGHNA and CDR2 YNFKEQ. The CDR3 loop spans 17 amino acids. The CDR3 nucleotides are TGTGCCAGCAGCCCCGCACCGGGACACTCGAACACCGGGGAGCTGTTTTTT. This encodes CASSPAPGHSNTGELFF.

V is TRBV20-1 and J is TRBJ1-4, with 8 bases aligning to TRBD1. The CDR3 is made up of 13 amino acids. Germline V gene data show CDR1 as DFQATT and CDR2 as SNEGSKA (reference sequence). Trimming at V came to 3 bases and at J to 8 bases, leaving 5 bases not matched to a gene. This CDR3 is CSARGTGEEKLFF. In nucleotides, the CDR3 is TGCAGTGCTAGGGGGACAGGAGAAGAAAAACTGTTTTTT.

The genes are TRBV14 and TRBJ2-7, with unresolved D. The CDR3 consists of 13 residues. With 1 base removed from V and 2 bases from J, the gap between germline ends came to 6 bases. CDR1 is SGHDN and CDR2 is FVKESK in the germline V gene. CDR3 sequence reads: CASSQVNPYEQYF. DNA for the CDR3: TGTGCCAGCAGCCAAGTTAACCCCTACGAGCAGTACTTC.

The chain carries TRBV20-1 and TRBJ2-3; 7 positions agree with TRBD1. This CDR3 has 15 residues. Trimming took 2 bases from V and 0 from J; bases not matched to a gene: 5. In germline, CDR1 is DFQATT, CDR2 SNEGSKA (reference sequence). The CDR3 region has the DNA TGCAGTGCTAGACGACAGGGCTTTAGCACAGATACGCAGTATTTT. Its translation: CSARRQGFSTDTQYF.